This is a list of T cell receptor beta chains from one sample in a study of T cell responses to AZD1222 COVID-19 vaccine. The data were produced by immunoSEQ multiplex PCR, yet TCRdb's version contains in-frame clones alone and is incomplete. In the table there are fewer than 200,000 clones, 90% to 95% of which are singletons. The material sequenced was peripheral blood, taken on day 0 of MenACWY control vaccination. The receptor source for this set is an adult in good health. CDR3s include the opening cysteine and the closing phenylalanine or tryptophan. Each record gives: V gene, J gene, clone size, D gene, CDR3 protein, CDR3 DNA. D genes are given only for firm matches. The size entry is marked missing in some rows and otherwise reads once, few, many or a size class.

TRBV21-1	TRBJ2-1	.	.	CASGSLRGGQIGNEQFF	TGTGCCAGCGGCTCCTTACGGGGGGGCCAGATAGGTAATGAGCAGTTCTTC
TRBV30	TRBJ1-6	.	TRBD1	CACAAGQGNSPLHF	TGTGCCTGCGCCGCGGGACAGGGGAATTCACCCCTCCACTTT
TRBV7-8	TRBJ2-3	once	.	CASSFSPGLQDTQYF	TGTGCCAGCAGCTTTTCCCCGGGACTCCAAGATACGCAGTATTTT
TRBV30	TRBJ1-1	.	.	CAGAGANMNTEAFF	TGTGCCGGAGCCGGGGCGAACATGAACACTGAAGCTTTCTTT
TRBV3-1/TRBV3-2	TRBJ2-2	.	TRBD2	CASSQVRLASGNTGELFF	TGTGCCAGCAGCCAAGTACGATTGGCTAGCGGAAACACCGGGGAGCTGTTTTTT
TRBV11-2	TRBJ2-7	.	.	CASSLEFAYEQYF	TGTGCCAGCAGCTTAGAATTTGCCTACGAGCAGTACTTC
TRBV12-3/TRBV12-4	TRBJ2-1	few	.	CASSLAPSNEQFF	TGTGCCAGCAGTTTAGCCCCGAGCAATGAGCAGTTCTTC
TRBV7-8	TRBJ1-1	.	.	CASSRGDHTEAFF	TGTGCCAGCAGCCGTGGGGACCACACTGAAGCTTTCTTT
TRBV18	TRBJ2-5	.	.	CASSPAQIQETQYF	TGTGCCAGCTCACCGGCACAGATACAAGAGACCCAGTACTTC
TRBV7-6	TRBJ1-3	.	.	CASSLGPASSGNTIYF	TGTGCCAGCAGCTTAGGTCCCGCTAGCTCTGGAAACACCATATATTTT
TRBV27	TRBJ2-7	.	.	CASSRSSYEQYF	TGTGCCAGCAGCAGGTCTAGCTACGAGCAGTACTTC
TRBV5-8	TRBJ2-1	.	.	CASSLIWSLGEQFF	TGTGCCAGCAGCCTGATCTGGAGCCTTGGTGAGCAGTTCTTC
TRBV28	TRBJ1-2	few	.	CASSLTRGAYGYTF	TGTGCCAGCAGTTTAACGAGGGGTGCCTATGGCTACACCTTC
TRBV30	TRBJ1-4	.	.	CAWRGENEKLFF	TGTGCCTGGCGCGGGGAGAATGAAAAACTGTTTTTT
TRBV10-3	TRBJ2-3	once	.	CAISGAGSDTQYF	TGTGCCATCAGTGGGGCCGGGAGCGATACGCAGTATTTT
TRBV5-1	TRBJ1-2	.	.	CASSSDPNYGYTF	TGCGCCAGCAGCTCGGACCCTAACTATGGCTACACCTTC
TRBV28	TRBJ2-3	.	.	CAIVPAGIDTQYF	TGTGCCATAGTCCCGGCGGGGATAGATACGCAGTATTTT